Each of the 29 T cell receptor beta chains below was sequenced from the same sample in a study of Graves' ophthalmopathy and Graves' hyperthyroidism (dated by TCRdb to the late 2010s). Sequencing was carried out with an Illumina HiSeq 2000. For repertoire sequencing, TCR beta CDR3 regions were amplified from RNA transcripts. HTBI primers and the Qiagen OneStep RT-PCR kit were used in a first-round RT-PCR, which was followed by a second-round multiplex PCR, size selection and purification. TCRdb cleaned the public reads at Q25 with fastp, built clones with MiXCR and kept in-frame beta chains. Rows merge per CDR3 protein into single entries with the most common DNA and genes. For this sample there are about 620,000 distinct CDR3 sequences; 22% appear just once. Around 6.5% of the sample is taken by the ten largest. Sequencing used peripheral blood. Every receptor here comes from a woman between 18 and 30 years old with stable Graves' hyperthyroidism. Some clones in this sample may be carry-over from other donors' samples. Donor details come from another sample of the same person, matched by shared clones.

This chain connects TRBV19 to TRBJ1-2; 10 positions agree with TRBD1. The V and J ends lost 4 bases and 4 bases, in that order; junction bases with no gene match: 9. Germline loops: CDR1 LNHDA, CDR2 SQIVND (reference sequence). This CDR3 spans 16 amino acids. The CDR3 is CASSTPGQGLGYGYTF. The CDR3 DNA is TGTGCCAGTAGTACTCCGGGACAGGGGCTAGGCTATGGCTACACCTTC.

This clonotype was observed at least ten times. The chain recombines TRBV11-2 with TRBJ1-1; D might be TRBD1 (5 bases). V dropped 8 bases and J dropped 1 base, with 11 bases sitting between them. Germline values: CDR1 SGHAT, CDR2 FQNNGV. CDR3 length: 13 residues. Written as DNA, the CDR3 is TGTGCCAGCCAGCGAGGGACGAACACTGAAGCTTTCTTT. Amino acids: CASQRGTNTEAFF. The variable domain in full, completed from reference TRBV11-2 and TRBJ1-1, reads EAGVAQSPRYKIIEKRQSVAFWCNPISGHATLYWYQQILGQGPKLLIQFQNNGVVDDSQLPKDRFSAERLKGVDSTLKIQPAKLEDSAVYLCASQRGTNTEAFFGQGTRLTVV.

This clonotype was observed at least ten times. V usage is TRBV6-2 or TRBV6-3 and J usage is TRBJ1-5; D unclear. Per germline, CDR1 MNHEY and CDR2 SVGEGT. V gave up 7 bases and J gave up 0 bases, with 7 bases separating them. CDR3 length: 13 amino acids. In nucleotides, the CDR3 is TGTGCCAGCACAGACAATAGCAATCAGCCCCAGCATTTT. Translating it yields CASTDNSNQPQHF.

In this sample, this clonotype turned up many times. The chain has TRBV12-3 or TRBV12-4 and TRBJ1-1; D is unresolved. This CDR3 comprises 15 residues. V was clipped by 3 bases and J by 2 bases, with 13 bases between them. CDR3 sequence: CASSFYTGFNTEAFF. The DNA of the CDR3 is TGTGCCAGCAGTTTTTATACGGGGTTTAACACTGAAGCTTTCTTT.

This clonotype was recorded at least ten times. V usage is TRBV9 and J usage is TRBJ1-1; TRBD1 might be the D (5 bases). Germline-derived CDR1 and CDR2 are SGDLS and YYNGEE. This CDR3 contains 13 residues. V gave up 1 base and J gave up 4 bases, with 8 bases separating them. The CDR3 DNA reads TGTGCCAGCAGCGTATACCAGGGCACTGAAGCTTTCTTT. Its translation is CASSVYQGTEAFF.

The CDR3 reads CASSFDGRGYTF. The DNA of the CDR3 is TGTGCCAGCAGTTTTGATGGTAGAGGCTACACCTTC. This chain connects TRBV12-3 or TRBV12-4 to TRBJ1-2; D remains unclear. This CDR3 comprises 12 residues. The V gene lost 3 bases and the J gene lost 8 bases, with 10 bases spanning the gap.

This clonotype was recorded a few times. V gene TRBV30 combines with J gene TRBJ2-5, with a tentative D call TRBD2 (5 bases). CDR1 GTSNPN and CDR2 SVGIG come from the germline V gene (reference sequence). V lost 1 base, J lost 6 bases, and 12 bases lay in between. The CDR3 is 13 residues long. The CDR3 reads CAWSGSGYQTQYF. CDR3 nucleotides: TGTGCCTGGAGTGGTTCGGGGTATCAGACCCAGTACTTC.

This clonotype was observed at least ten times. The genes are TRBV5-6 and TRBJ2-7, with 7 bases fitting TRBD2. The junction had 4 bases not matched to a gene; V was cut back by 0 bases and J by 4 bases. Germline-derived CDR1 and CDR2 are SGHDT and YYEEEE. The CDR3 covers 14 residues. The CDR3: CASSLGLAQYEQYF. As DNA, the CDR3 is TGTGCCAGCAGCTTGGGACTAGCACAATACGAGCAGTACTTC.

The chain carries TRBV12-3 or TRBV12-4 and TRBJ2-2, with TRBD1 identical over 11 bases. V lost 5 bases, J lost 7 bases, and 6 bases stayed unmatched. The CDR3 is 15 amino acids. CDR3 in DNA: TGTGCCAGCAGTCACGGACAGGGGGCGGTCGGGGAGCTGTTTTTT. It is translated as CASSHGQGAVGELFF.

The chain joins TRBV20-1 to TRBJ1-3, with unresolved D. Germline V CDR1 and CDR2: DFQATT, SNEGSKA (reference sequence). V was cut by 1 base and J by 0 bases, with 7 bases left in between. The CDR3 is 14 amino acids. Here the CDR3 reads CSARAGGSGNTIYF. The CDR3 nucleotides are TGCAGTGCTAGAGCAGGAGGCTCTGGAAACACCATATATTTT.

This clonotype showed up many times. The V and J genes are TRBV6-1 and TRBJ1-1; 9 nucleotides align to TRBD1. This CDR3 region has 15 residues. CDR1 is MNHNS and CDR2 is SASEGT in the germline V gene. V dropped 6 bases and J dropped 6; count of bases not matched to a gene: 11. CDR3 sequence: CASSRRGTGSPEAFF. DNA for the CDR3: TGTGCCAGCAGCCGTCGTGGGACAGGGTCCCCTGAAGCTTTCTTT.

CDR3 loop: CAISDTDRGKNEQYF. For the CDR3, the DNA is TGTGCCATCAGTGACACGGACAGGGGAAAAAACGAGCAGTACTTC. This sequence joins TRBV10-3 and TRBJ2-7; 9 bases match TRBD1. After removal of 3 bases from V and 5 bases from J, the junction contained 8 bases not matched to a gene. Germline V lookup: CDR1 ENHRY, CDR2 SYGVKD. The CDR3 is 15 amino acids.

This sequence joins TRBV6-2 or TRBV6-3 and TRBJ1-2; 7 bases are shared with TRBD1. This CDR3 comprises 15 residues. Germline V lookup: CDR1 MNHEY, CDR2 SVGEGT. V gave up 6 bases and J gave up 4 bases; unmatched junction bases: 11. The CDR3 region has the DNA TGTGCCAGCAGCCAAGGGACAGAGCGGATCTATGGCTACACCTTC. It encodes CASSQGTERIYGYTF.

The V and J genes are TRBV5-1 and TRBJ1-6; possible D gene TRBD1, 6 bases. V lost 4 bases and J 7 bases, leaving 9 bases between the germline ends. Germline V CDR1 and CDR2: SGHRS, YFSETQ. This CDR3 spans 13 amino acids. For the CDR3, the DNA is TGCGCCAGCAGCGGAGGACAGAATTCACCCCTCCACTTT. Protein: CASSGGQNSPLHF.

Ten or more counts support this clonotype. V is TRBV29-1 and J is TRBJ2-7, with TRBD2 identical over 11 bases. Trimming removed 5 bases from V and 6 bases from J; junction bases left unmatched: 6. The CDR3 sequence is 13 residues long. Germline values: CDR1 SQVTM, CDR2 ANQGSEA. The chain's CDR3 is CSVHSGGALEQYF. In DNA, the CDR3 is TGCAGCGTTCATAGCGGGGGGGCTCTCGAGCAGTACTTC.

At least ten counts were recorded for this clonotype. This chain joins TRBV19 and TRBJ1-2; D unresolved. CDR1 and CDR2 from the germline V gene are LNHDA and SQIVND (reference sequence). The CDR3 contains 14 residues. V was trimmed by 5 bases and J by 5 bases, leaving 15 bases between them. The CDR3 DNA reads as TGTGCCAGTAGTTACGATTTTCTACCATATGGCTACACCTTC. Its translation is CASSYDFLPYGYTF. Filled out from reference TRBV19 and TRBJ1-2, the complete variable domain reads DGGITQSPKYLFRKEGQNVTLSCEQNLNHDAMYWYRQDPGQGLRLIYYSQIVNDFQKGDIAEGYSVSREKKESFPLTVTSAQKNPTAFYLCASSYDFLPYGYTFGSGTRLTVV.

The chain combines TRBV11-1 with TRBJ1-1; D ambiguous. CDR3 length equals 13 residues. Germline V gene lookup returns CDR1 SGHAT and CDR2 FQDESV (reference sequence). V was pared by 5 bases and J by 5 bases, with 12 bases between. The CDR3 bases are TGTGCCAGCAGCCGGTTCAGTCGGACTGAAGCTTTCTTT. Residues: CASSRFSRTEAFF.

This clonotype showed up many times. The J gene is TRBJ1-2, the V gene TRBV6-2 or TRBV6-3; no clear D. The CDR3 is 16 residues long. V gave up 0 bases and J gave up 4 bases, with 15 bases separating them. In germline, CDR1 is MNHEY, CDR2 SVGEGT. The CDR3, as DNA: TGTGCCAGCAGTTACTCGACCGTCACCGGATTCTATGGCTACACCTTC. This codes for CASSYSTVTGFYGYTF.

This clonotype was counted a few times. This sequence joins TRBV3-1 and TRBJ2-7; TRBD1 agrees at 9 bases. Germline lookup yields CDR1 LGHDT and CDR2 YNNKEL (reference sequence). The CDR3 covers 13 residues. J lost 2 bases, V lost 7 bases, and 3 bases had no gene match. The CDR3 coding sequence is TGTGCCAGCAACCGACAGGGGGCCTACGAGCAGTACTTC. Protein sequence: CASNRQGAYEQYF.

This clonotype was counted ten times or more. J is TRBJ1-5 and V is TRBV18; no definite D call. The CDR3 consists of 14 residues. V shed 3 bases and J shed 1 base, with 7 bases lying between them. Germline lookup yields CDR1 KGHSH and CDR2 LQKENI. The CDR3 here is CASSPGRSNQPQHF. For the CDR3, the DNA is TGTGCCAGCTCACCTGGACGGAGCAATCAGCCCCAGCATTTT.

The chain recombines TRBV11-2 with TRBJ1-2, with D possibly matching TRBD1 (5 bases). V was cut by 1 base and J by 7 bases, with 10 bases left in between. Germline V gene sequence: CDR1 SGHAT, CDR2 FQNNGV. The CDR3 extends over 13 amino acids. The CDR3, as DNA: TGTGCCAGCAGCTTAGCCAGGGAGGCTGGCTACACCTTC. The encoded protein is CASSLAREAGYTF.

This clonotype has more than one count but fewer than ten. This chain uses TRBV30 with TRBJ1-3, with 8 bases matching TRBD1. V dropped 2 bases and J dropped 7; count of bases not matched to a gene: 10. The CDR3 consists of 15 residues. CDR1 GTSNPN and CDR2 SVGIG come from the germline V gene (reference sequence). The CDR3 coding sequence is TGTGCCTGGAGTCCTGGACAGGGAGGTTGGAACACCATATATTTT. This sequence encodes CAWSPGQGGWNTIYF.

This clonotype was counted many times. J is TRBJ1-2 and V is TRBV2; unclear D gene. Trimming shortened V by 2 bases and J by 3 bases, and 4 bases separated the two germline ends. The CDR3 loop spans 12 amino acids. CDR1 is SNHLY and CDR2 is FYNNEI in the germline V gene. The CDR3 DNA reads TGTGCCAGCAGTGAACGCCACTATGGCTACACCTTC. Its protein is CASSERHYGYTF.

This clonotype was recorded many times. The chain combines TRBV4-1 with TRBJ2-7, with 12 bases that match TRBD2. The CDR3 is made up of 16 amino acids. Germline V gives CDR1 MGHRA, CDR2 YSYEKL. V was clipped by 4 bases and J by 4 bases; unmatched bases: 8. The CDR3 nucleotides are TGCGCCAGCAGCCGCGCGACTAGCGGGGGCTGGTACGAGCAGTACTTC. This encodes CASSRATSGGWYEQYF.

This sequence joins TRBV12-3 or TRBV12-4 and TRBJ1-1, with D possibly being TRBD1 (6 bases). The CDR3 has 15 amino acids. V lost 3 bases and J lost 0, with 11 bases in between. CDR3 DNA sequence: TGTGCCAGCAGTTTGGGGACAATCTTGAACACTGAAGCTTTCTTT. This sequence encodes CASSLGTILNTEAFF.

This clonotype showed up many times. The chain couples TRBV7-8 to TRBJ2-7; D tentatively reads TRBD1 or TRBD2 (5 bases each). Looked up from germline, CDR1 is SGHVS and CDR2 is FQNEAQ. The CDR3 covers 13 residues. Between the trimmed V and J ends, which lost 3 bases and 6 bases, there was a span of 12 bases. This CDR3 is CASSLGVKLEQYF. CDR3 in DNA: TGTGCCAGCAGCTTGGGGGTGAAGCTCGAGCAGTACTTC. Together with reference TRBV7-8 and TRBJ2-7, the CDR3 gives the full variable domain: GAGVSQSPRYKVAKRGQDVALRCDPISGHVSLFWYQQALGQGPEFLTYFQNEAQLDKSGLPSDRFFAERPEGSVSTLKIQRTQQEDSAVYLCASSLGVKLEQYFGPGTRLTVT.

This clonotype was picked up many times. Here the CDR3 reads CASSSLKGASGYEQYF. As DNA, the CDR3 is TGTGCCAGCAGCTCCCTAAAAGGGGCTAGCGGATACGAGCAGTACTTC. The gene calls are TRBV7-8 and TRBJ2-7; the match to TRBD2 covers 7 bases. Germline V gene sequence: CDR1 SGHVS, CDR2 FQNEAQ. V lost 4 bases, J lost 4 bases, and 13 bases stayed unmatched. The CDR3 extends over 16 amino acids.

This clonotype was observed many times. The chain links TRBV5-1 to TRBJ2-2, with D unclear. CDR1 SGHRS and CDR2 YFSETQ come from the germline V gene. The CDR3 covers 13 residues. The ends were cut back, 4 bases at V and 7 bases at J, with 11 bases in the middle. CDR3 protein: CASSPPESGELFF. Here the CDR3 DNA reads TGCGCCAGCAGCCCACCCGAGAGCGGGGAGCTGTTTTTT.

This clonotype was found a few times. Compared with germline, one end of the junction differs, possibly owing to a read error. V usage is TRBV5-4 and J usage is TRBJ1-1; D is undetermined. The germline gives CDR1 SGHNT, CDR2 YYREEE (reference sequence). The CDR3 consists of 12 residues. DNA of the CDR3: TGTGTCAGCAGCTTGGAGGGCTGGGGAGCTTTCTTT. Its translation: CVSSLEGWGAFF.